What follows is one T cell receptor beta chain and its context. This clone was seen once. The antigen it binds to is not known. One base away there is no much larger clone; base qualities are not given. Collaborating institutions collected whole blood in K2EDTA tubes following their own protocols. For TCRbeta analysis, collaborators shipped samples as frozen whole blood, isolated PBMCs, or DNA extracted from either of those sample types. TCRbeta CDR3 regions were amplified from genomic DNA by means of the immunoSEQ Assay, a bias-controlled multiplex PCR. Regarding the original processing steps: The number of nucleated cells in each sample was estimated by amplification of reference gene primers within the assay. To quantify the absolute abundance of each unique TCRbeta CDR3 rearrangement, sequence reads were collapsed and filtered. Productive Simpson clonality was computed per sample as the square root of Simpson's diversity index over productive rearrangements. TCRdb provides this immuneACCESS table in a form limited to in-frame rearrangements. Some clones are lacking; in checked studies, under half of them reflect an unresolved V gene, and why the rest are absent is not known. V, J and clone size derive from that table, while D and trimming were established from the DNA sequence. For this sample there are 70,000 to 85,000 clones; around 90% appear just once. The top ten constitute 2.5% to 3.5% of the sample.

V loses 6 bases of germline sequence and J loses 4 bases, and the interval between the two ends is 9 bases. The CDR1 and CDR2 encoded by the germline V gene (reference sequence) are LNHDA and SQIVND. Measured from the cysteine to the phenylalanine, the CDR3 is 13 residues long. Only the CDR3 part of the read is kept: 39 bases, read in frame from the first base. These data come from a study of blood T cell repertoires in COVID-19 (TCRdb year 2020). Background for the entire study: Samples covering the acute and convalescent phases of COVID-19 were provided by collaborators in the United States, Italy and Spain. The prospective study material was composed of cDNA or gDNA derived from T cells, B-cell-depleted T cells, or PBMCs. Deeply sampled blood TCRbeta repertoires from subjects exposed to, actively infected with, or recovered from COVID-19 were included in the dataset. The repertoires were made available in a free public database intended to serve as a resource for research on the immune response to SARS-CoV-2. The samples were drawn from two sources: the first 160 participants of the ongoing ImmuneRACE study, and 1,200 or so subjects contributed by 6 global collaborators. Nearly every sample came with metadata listing a de-identified subject ID, COVID-19 status, age in years and sex. Where available, HLA class I and class II types were obtained from metadata supplied by the sample provider rather than from assay-based typing. What the work shows at the level of the full study, not this receptor alone: Clinical and demographic metadata were provided uncurated, with the amount varying by source and participant.

Sequencing was carried out using peripheral blood. The chain is assembled from TRBV19 and TRBJ2-2; TRBD1 is possibly the D segment (6 matching bases). This TCR was sampled from a woman between 45 and 65 years old with active or convalescent COVID-19. Here is the DNA: TGTGCCAGTAGAGGGGGTGGCACCGGGGAGCTGTTTTTT. Translated, this gives CASRGGGTGELFF.